This TCR beta chain was sequenced in a study of blood T cell repertoires in COVID-19. The germline V gene encodes CDR1 MDHEN and CDR2 SYDVKM. CDR3 length: 12 residues. V was clipped by 3 bases and J by 13 bases; unmatched bases: 7. The data were produced by immunoSEQ multiplex PCR, yet TCRdb's version contains in-frame clones alone and is incomplete. Of some 49,000 clones listed, over 65% are singletons. A few counts support this clone. Sequenced sample: peripheral blood. The clonotype comes from a human donor in a cohort sampled during active COVID-19. The rearrangement links TRBV28 to TRBJ2-7, with 9 bases matching TRBD1. The CDR3 DNA sequence: TGTGCCAGCAGTTTTATCACAGGGGGCACATACTTC. This codes for CASSFITGGTYF.